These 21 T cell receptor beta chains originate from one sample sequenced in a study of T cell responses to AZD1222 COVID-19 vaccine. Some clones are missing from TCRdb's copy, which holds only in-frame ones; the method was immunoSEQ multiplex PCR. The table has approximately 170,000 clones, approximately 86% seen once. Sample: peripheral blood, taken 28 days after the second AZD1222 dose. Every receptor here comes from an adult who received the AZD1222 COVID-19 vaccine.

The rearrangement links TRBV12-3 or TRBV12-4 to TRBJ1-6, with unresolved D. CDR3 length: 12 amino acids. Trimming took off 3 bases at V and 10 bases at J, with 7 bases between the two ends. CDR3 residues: CASSFLGSPLHF. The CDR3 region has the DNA TGTGCCAGCAGTTTTTTGGGGTCACCCCTCCACTTT.

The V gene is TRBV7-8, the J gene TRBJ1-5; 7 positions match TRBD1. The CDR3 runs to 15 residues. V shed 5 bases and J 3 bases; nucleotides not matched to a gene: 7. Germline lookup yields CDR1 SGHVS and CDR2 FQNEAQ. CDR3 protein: CASSTLDRVNQPQHF. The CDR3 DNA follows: TGTGCCAGCAGCACCCTTGACAGGGTCAATCAGCCCCAGCATTTT.

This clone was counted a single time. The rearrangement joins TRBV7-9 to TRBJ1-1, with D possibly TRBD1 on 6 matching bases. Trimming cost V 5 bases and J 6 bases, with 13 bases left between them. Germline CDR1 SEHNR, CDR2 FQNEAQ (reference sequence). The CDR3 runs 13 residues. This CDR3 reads CASSPRTVSEAFF. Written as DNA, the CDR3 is TGTGCCAGCAGCCCACGGACAGTCTCTGAAGCTTTCTTT.

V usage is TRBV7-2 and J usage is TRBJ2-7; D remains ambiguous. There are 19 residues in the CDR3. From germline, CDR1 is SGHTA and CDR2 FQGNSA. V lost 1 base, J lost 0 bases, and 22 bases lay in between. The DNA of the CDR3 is TGTGCCAGCAGCTTAGGCTTAGGGCTAGTTGGACGGTACTCCTACGAGCAGTACTTC. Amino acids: CASSLGLGLVGRYSYEQYF.

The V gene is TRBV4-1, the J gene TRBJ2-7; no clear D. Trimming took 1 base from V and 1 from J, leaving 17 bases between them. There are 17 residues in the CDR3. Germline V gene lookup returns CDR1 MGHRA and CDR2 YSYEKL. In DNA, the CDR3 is TGCGCCAGCAGCCAAGGTGCATCCCGGGCCCTTTCCTACGAGCAGTACTTC. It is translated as CASSQGASRALSYEQYF.

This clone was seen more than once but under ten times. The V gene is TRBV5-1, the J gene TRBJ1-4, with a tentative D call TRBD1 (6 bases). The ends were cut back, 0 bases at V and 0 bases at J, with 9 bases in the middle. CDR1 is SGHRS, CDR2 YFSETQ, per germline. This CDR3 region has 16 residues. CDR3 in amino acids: CASSLASGATNEKLFF. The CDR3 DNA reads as TGCGCCAGCAGCTTGGCCTCAGGGGCAACTAATGAAAAACTGTTTTTT.

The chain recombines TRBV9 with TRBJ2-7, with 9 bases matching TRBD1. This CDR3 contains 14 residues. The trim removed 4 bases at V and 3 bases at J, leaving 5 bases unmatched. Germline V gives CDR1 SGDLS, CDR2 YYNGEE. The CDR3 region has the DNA TGTGCCAGCAGCTTGGGACAGGGAGACTACGAGCAGTACTTC. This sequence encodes CASSLGQGDYEQYF.

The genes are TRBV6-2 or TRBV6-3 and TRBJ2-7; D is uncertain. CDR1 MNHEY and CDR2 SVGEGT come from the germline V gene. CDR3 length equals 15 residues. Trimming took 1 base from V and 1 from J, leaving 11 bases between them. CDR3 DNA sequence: TGTGCCAGCAGTTACTTACGGGCCCTTTCCTACGAGCAGTACTTC. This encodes CASSYLRALSYEQYF.

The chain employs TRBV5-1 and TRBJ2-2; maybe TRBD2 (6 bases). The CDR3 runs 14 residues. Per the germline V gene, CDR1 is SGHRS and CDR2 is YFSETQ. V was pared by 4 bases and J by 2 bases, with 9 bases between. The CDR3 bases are TGCGCCAGCAGCCGGGGACTTAACACCGGGGAGCTGTTTTTT. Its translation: CASSRGLNTGELFF.

CDR3 amino acids: CASRRNRGIGFF. CDR3 coding DNA: TGTGCCAGTAGGCGGAATCGGGGGATTGGTTTCTTT. The genes are TRBV19 and TRBJ1-1; possibly TRBD1 for D (5 bases). The CDR3 extends over 12 amino acids. V was trimmed by 6 bases and J by 13 bases, leaving 18 bases between them. CDR1 is LNHDA and CDR2 is SQIVND in the germline V gene (reference sequence). Based on the CDR3 plus reference TRBV19 and TRBJ1-1, the full variable domain is DGGITQSPKYLFRKEGQNVTLSCEQNLNHDAMYWYRQDPGQGLRLIYYSQIVNDFQKGDIAEGYSVSREKKESFPLTVTSAQKNPTAFYLCASRRNRGIGFFGQGTRLTVV.

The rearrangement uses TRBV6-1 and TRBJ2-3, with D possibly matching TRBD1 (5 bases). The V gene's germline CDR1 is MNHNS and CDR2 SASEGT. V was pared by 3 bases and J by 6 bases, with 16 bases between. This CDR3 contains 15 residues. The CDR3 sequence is CASSDPGFVVDTQYF. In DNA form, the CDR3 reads TGTGCCAGCAGTGATCCAGGGTTCGTTGTGGATACGCAGTATTTT.

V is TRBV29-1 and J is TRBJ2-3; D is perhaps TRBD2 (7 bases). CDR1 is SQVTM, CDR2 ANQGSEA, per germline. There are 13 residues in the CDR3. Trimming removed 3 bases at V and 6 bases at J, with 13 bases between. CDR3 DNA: TGCAGCGTTGACCGGGGGGCTGGGGATACGCAGTATTTT. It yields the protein CSVDRGAGDTQYF.

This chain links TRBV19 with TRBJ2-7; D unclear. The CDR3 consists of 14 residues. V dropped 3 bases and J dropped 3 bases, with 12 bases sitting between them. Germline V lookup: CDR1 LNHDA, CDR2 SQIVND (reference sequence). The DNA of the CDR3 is TGTGCCAGTAGTATGCCAGGCCTCATCTACGAGCAGTACTTC. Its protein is CASSMPGLIYEQYF.

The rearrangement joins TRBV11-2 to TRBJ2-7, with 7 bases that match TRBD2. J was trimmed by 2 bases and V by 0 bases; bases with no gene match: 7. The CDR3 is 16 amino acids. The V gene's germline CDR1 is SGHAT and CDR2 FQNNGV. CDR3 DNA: TGTGCCAGCAGCTTAGAGGCGGGGGTTATCCCCTACGAGCAGTACTTC. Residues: CASSLEAGVIPYEQYF. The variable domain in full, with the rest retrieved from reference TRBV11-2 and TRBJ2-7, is EAGVAQSPRYKIIEKRQSVAFWCNPISGHATLYWYQQILGQGPKLLIQFQNNGVVDDSQLPKDRFSAERLKGVDSTLKIQPAKLEDSAVYLCASSLEAGVIPYEQYFGPGTRLTVT.

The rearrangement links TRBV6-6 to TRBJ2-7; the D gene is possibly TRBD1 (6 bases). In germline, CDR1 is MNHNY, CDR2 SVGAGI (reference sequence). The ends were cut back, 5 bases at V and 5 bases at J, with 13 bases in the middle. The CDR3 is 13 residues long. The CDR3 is CASSPIRGHEQYF. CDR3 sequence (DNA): TGTGCCAGCAGTCCAATCAGGGGCCACGAGCAGTACTTC.

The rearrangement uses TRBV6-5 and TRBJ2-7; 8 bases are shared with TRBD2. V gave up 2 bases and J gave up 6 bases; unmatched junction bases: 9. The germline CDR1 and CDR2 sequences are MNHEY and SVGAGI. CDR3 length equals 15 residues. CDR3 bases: TGTGCCAGCAGTTACCGGCGCGGGGGGAGCGGCGAGCAGTACTTC. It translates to CASSYRRGGSGEQYF.

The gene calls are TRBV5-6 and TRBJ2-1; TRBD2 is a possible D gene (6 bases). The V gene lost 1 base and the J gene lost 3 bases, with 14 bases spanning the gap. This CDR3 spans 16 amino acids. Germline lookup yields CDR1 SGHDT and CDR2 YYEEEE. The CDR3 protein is CASSLWGAGRYNEQFF. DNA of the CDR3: TGTGCCAGCAGCTTGTGGGGAGCGGGTCGCTACAATGAGCAGTTCTTC.

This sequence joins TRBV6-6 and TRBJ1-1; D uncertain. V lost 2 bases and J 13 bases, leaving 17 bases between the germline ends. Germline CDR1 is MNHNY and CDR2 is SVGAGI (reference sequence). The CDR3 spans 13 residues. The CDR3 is CASSYMRTWNDFF. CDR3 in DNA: TGTGCCAGCAGTTACATGAGGACTTGGAATGATTTCTTT.

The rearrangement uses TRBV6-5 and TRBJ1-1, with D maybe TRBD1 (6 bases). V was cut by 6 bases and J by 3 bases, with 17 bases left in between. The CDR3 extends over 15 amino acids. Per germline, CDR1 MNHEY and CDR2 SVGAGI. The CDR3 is CASSQGQGRDTEAFF. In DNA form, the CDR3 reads TGTGCCAGCAGCCAAGGGCAGGGGCGCGACACTGAAGCTTTCTTT.

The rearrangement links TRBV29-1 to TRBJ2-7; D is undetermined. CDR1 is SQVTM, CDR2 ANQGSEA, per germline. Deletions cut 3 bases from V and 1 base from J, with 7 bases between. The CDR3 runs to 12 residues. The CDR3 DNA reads TGCAGCGTTGAGGGCAGGTCCTACGAGCAGTACTTC. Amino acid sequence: CSVEGRSYEQYF.

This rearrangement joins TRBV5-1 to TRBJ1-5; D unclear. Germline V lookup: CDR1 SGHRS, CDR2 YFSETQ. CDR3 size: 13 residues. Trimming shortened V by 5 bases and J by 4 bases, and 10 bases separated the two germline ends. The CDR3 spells CASSSSGNQPQHF. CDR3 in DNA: TGCGCCAGCAGTTCCTCGGGGAATCAGCCCCAGCATTTT.